This is a list of T cell receptor beta chains from one sample in a study of T cell responses to AZD1222 COVID-19 vaccine. Some clones are missing from TCRdb's copy, which holds only in-frame ones; the method was immunoSEQ multiplex PCR. Among hundreds of thousands of clones listed, just over 90% were seen once. Here the sequenced sample was peripheral blood, taken on day 0 of MenACWY control vaccination. Every receptor here comes from an adult in good health. CDR3s include the opening cysteine and the closing phenylalanine or tryptophan. The order of the fields is V gene, D gene, J gene, clone size, CDR3 DNA, CDR3 protein. A D gene is named only where the DNA matches it firmly. Some rows have no size entry. The others give once, few or many, or a class for an expanded clone.

V gene: TRBV7-9
D gene: -
J gene: TRBJ2-7
clone size: -
CDR3 DNA: TGTGCCAGCAGCGCCGCCCCCTCGTCCTACGAGCAGTACTTC
CDR3 protein: CASSAAPSSYEQYF

V gene: TRBV6-4
D gene: -
J gene: TRBJ1-5
clone size: -
CDR3 DNA: TGTGCCAGCAGTACCCAGGCCGATCAGCCCCAGCATTTT
CDR3 protein: CASSTQADQPQHF

V gene: TRBV18
D gene: -
J gene: TRBJ2-2
clone size: -
CDR3 DNA: TGTGCCAGCTCACCACCCGACAGGTTGGAAGGCGGGGAGCTGTTTTTT
CDR3 protein: CASSPPDRLEGGELFF

V gene: TRBV6-6
D gene: -
J gene: TRBJ2-1
clone size: -
CDR3 DNA: TGTGCCAGCAGTTCCGGACTGGAACAACAGTTCTTC
CDR3 protein: CASSSGLEQQFF

V gene: TRBV11-3
D gene: -
J gene: TRBJ2-3
clone size: -
CDR3 DNA: TGTGCCAGCAGCCCGGGGACTGGGGAGACAGATACGCAGTATTTT
CDR3 protein: CASSPGTGETDTQYF

V gene: TRBV20-1
D gene: -
J gene: TRBJ1-3
clone size: few
CDR3 DNA: TGCAGTGCTAGTGCACATCTTTCTGGAAACACCATATATTTT
CDR3 protein: CSASAHLSGNTIYF

V gene: TRBV11-3
D gene: -
J gene: TRBJ1-1
clone size: -
CDR3 DNA: TGTGCCAGCAGCTCCACGCGCCTCACTGAAGCTTTCTTT
CDR3 protein: CASSSTRLTEAFF

V gene: TRBV19
D gene: -
J gene: TRBJ1-5
clone size: -
CDR3 DNA: TGTGCCAGTAGCCTCAGGACTCGCCTGCCGGGCCAGCCCCAGCATTTT
CDR3 protein: CASSLRTRLPGQPQHF

V gene: TRBV12-3/TRBV12-4
D gene: -
J gene: TRBJ1-1
clone size: few
CDR3 DNA: TGTGCCAGCAGTTCTGGGAACACTGAAGCTTTCTTT
CDR3 protein: CASSSGNTEAFF

V gene: TRBV6-4
D gene: -
J gene: TRBJ2-7
clone size: -
CDR3 DNA: TGTGCCAGCAGTGAAACAGGGAACTCCTACGAGCAGTACTTC
CDR3 protein: CASSETGNSYEQYF

V gene: TRBV18
D gene: -
J gene: TRBJ2-1
clone size: once
CDR3 DNA: TGTGCCAGCTCACGGGGGTTGGCGGTCTCCTACAATGAGCAGTTCTTC
CDR3 protein: CASSRGLAVSYNEQFF

V gene: TRBV6-5
D gene: -
J gene: TRBJ1-2
clone size: -
CDR3 DNA: TGTGCCAGCAGATCAGCCGGGGTGCGGGCCTATGGCTACACCTTC
CDR3 protein: CASRSAGVRAYGYTF

V gene: TRBV27
D gene: TRBD1
J gene: TRBJ2-7
clone size: -
CDR3 DNA: TGTGCCAGCAGTAAGGACAGGGGGACAGGATCCTACGAGCAGTACTTC
CDR3 protein: CASSKDRGTGSYEQYF

V gene: TRBV19
D gene: -
J gene: TRBJ1-2
clone size: -
CDR3 DNA: TGTGCCAGTAGTATTCCGGACCGGGTGGGTGGCTACACCTTC
CDR3 protein: CASSIPDRVGGYTF

V gene: TRBV16
D gene: -
J gene: TRBJ1-3
clone size: -
CDR3 DNA: TGTGCCAGCAGCCAAGCCCGGGGGTCAGGAAACACCATATATTTT
CDR3 protein: CASSQARGSGNTIYF

V gene: TRBV5-1
D gene: -
J gene: TRBJ1-1
clone size: -
CDR3 DNA: TGCGCCAGCAGCTTGGGAAAAATAACACCGGAAGCTTTCTTT
CDR3 protein: CASSLGKITPEAFF

V gene: TRBV5-6
D gene: -
J gene: TRBJ1-2
clone size: -
CDR3 DNA: TGTGCCAGCACACAGGGAGCTAACTATGGCTACACCTTC
CDR3 protein: CASTQGANYGYTF

V gene: TRBV7-2
D gene: TRBD2
J gene: TRBJ2-7
clone size: -
CDR3 DNA: TGTGCCAGCAGCTCTAGCGGGGGGGCGTACGAGCAGTACTTC
CDR3 protein: CASSSSGGAYEQYF

V gene: TRBV3-1/TRBV3-2
D gene: TRBD1
J gene: TRBJ1-2
clone size: -
CDR3 DNA: TGTGCCAGCAGCCAGAGAGGACAGGGGGCTAGCTACACCTTC
CDR3 protein: CASSQRGQGASYTF

V gene: TRBV4-1
D gene: -
J gene: TRBJ2-2
clone size: -
CDR3 DNA: TGCGCCAGCAGCCAAGATCGACGAGGGGCAGTGAACGGGGAGCTGTTTTTT
CDR3 protein: CASSQDRRGAVNGELFF

V gene: TRBV5-8
D gene: -
J gene: TRBJ1-6
clone size: -
CDR3 DNA: TGTGCCAGCAGCTTGCAGGTTTATAATTCACCCCTCCACTTT
CDR3 protein: CASSLQVYNSPLHF

V gene: TRBV5-1
D gene: -
J gene: TRBJ1-4
clone size: once
CDR3 DNA: TGCGCCAGCAGCTTGGGACAGACCCTAGATGAAAAACTGTTTTTT
CDR3 protein: CASSLGQTLDEKLFF

V gene: TRBV2
D gene: TRBD1
J gene: TRBJ2-7
clone size: -
CDR3 DNA: TGTGCCAGCCAATGGGGGGACAGGGGTTACGAGCAGTACTTC
CDR3 protein: CASQWGDRGYEQYF

V gene: TRBV28
D gene: -
J gene: TRBJ2-7
clone size: -
CDR3 DNA: TGTGCCAGCAGGGAGGGGGTAAATTCCTACGAGCAGTACTTC
CDR3 protein: CASREGVNSYEQYF

V gene: TRBV10-3
D gene: -
J gene: TRBJ2-7
clone size: -
CDR3 DNA: TGTGCCATCAGCGGGAAGGACCGACAGGCGGGGTCCTACGAGCAGTACTTC
CDR3 protein: CAISGKDRQAGSYEQYF

V gene: TRBV9
D gene: -
J gene: TRBJ2-1
clone size: once
CDR3 DNA: TGTGCCAGCAGCGTAGGGACCGTGGGGAATGAGCAGTTCTTC
CDR3 protein: CASSVGTVGNEQFF

V gene: TRBV27
D gene: TRBD1
J gene: TRBJ1-5
clone size: -
CDR3 DNA: TGTGCCAGCAGTCTCGGACAGGGGTATCAGCCCCAGCATTTT
CDR3 protein: CASSLGQGYQPQHF

V gene: TRBV6-5
D gene: -
J gene: TRBJ1-1
clone size: -
CDR3 DNA: TGTGCCAGCAGCCTCCTACAGGGAACAACTGAAGCTTTCTTT
CDR3 protein: CASSLLQGTTEAFF

V gene: TRBV5-5
D gene: -
J gene: TRBJ1-1
clone size: -
CDR3 DNA: TGTGCCAGCAGCCCGGGGCGGGAACCCTTGGCTTTCTTT
CDR3 protein: CASSPGREPLAFF